What follows are 5 T cell receptor beta chains derived from one specimen sequenced in a study of PD-1 blockade in classical Hodgkin lymphoma. Relapse after autologous stem cell transplantation occurred in every patient, and brentuximab vedotin exposure varied. The method was immunoSEQ multiplex PCR; TCRdb's version includes in-frame clones alone and lacks a portion of them. The table has about 94,000 clones, 85% to 90% seen once. The sample here was peripheral blood mononuclear cells (PBMCs), taken before the second cycle of nivolumab. The receptors come from a human donor with classical Hodgkin lymphoma.

The sample holds a few counts of this clone. The chain couples TRBV5-1 to TRBJ2-1; 9 nucleotides align to TRBD2. V lost 0 bases, J lost 3 bases, and 4 bases stayed unmatched. Germline lookup yields CDR1 SGHRS and CDR2 YFSETQ. The length of the CDR3 is 16 residues. CDR3 in amino acids: CASSLGSSGNYNEQFF. The CDR3 nucleotides read TGCGCCAGCAGCTTGGGCTCTAGCGGGAACTACAATGAGCAGTTCTTC. Based on the CDR3 plus reference TRBV5-1 and TRBJ2-1, the full variable domain is KAGVTQTPRYLIKTRGQQVTLSCSPISGHRSVSWYQQTPGQGLQFLFEYFSETQRNKGNFPGRFSGRQFSNSRSEMNVSTLELGDSALYLCASSLGSSGNYNEQFFGPGTRLTVL.

This clone was detected once. This chain uses TRBV19 with TRBJ1-3; TRBD1 might be the D (5 bases). V lost 6 bases and J 0 bases, leaving 9 bases between the germline ends. The CDR3 totals 14 residues. CDR1 is LNHDA and CDR2 is SQIVND in the germline V gene (reference sequence). CDR3 amino acids: CASSQTVSGNTIYF. CDR3 nucleotides: TGTGCCAGTAGCCAGACAGTCTCTGGAAACACCATATATTTT.

The chain recombines TRBV19 with TRBJ1-2; 11 positions agree with TRBD1. V lost 6 bases and J lost 3; bases outside the gene matches: 6. Looked up from germline, CDR1 is LNHDA and CDR2 is SQIVND (reference sequence). The CDR3 length is 15 residues. CDR3 sequence reads: CASSTGTGGDYGYTF. CDR3 bases: TGTGCCAGTAGCACGGGGACAGGGGGTGACTATGGCTACACCTTC.

This chain connects TRBV28 to TRBJ2-7, with a weak D call TRBD2 (6 bases). The CDR3 spans 13 residues. From germline, CDR1 is MDHEN and CDR2 SYDVKM. Trimming removed 2 bases at V and 4 bases at J, with 9 bases between. DNA of the CDR3: TGTGCCAGCAGTTTAGCGGGGAGGTACGAGCAGTACTTC. It encodes CASSLAGRYEQYF.

The J gene is TRBJ2-7, the V gene TRBV19, with 7 bases matching TRBD1. V lost 1 base, J lost 9 bases, and 12 bases stayed unmatched. This CDR3 comprises 15 residues. Germline V gene sequence: CDR1 LNHDA, CDR2 SQIVND (reference sequence). CDR3 sequence reads: CASSIAGTVAERQYF. CDR3 nucleotide sequence: TGTGCCAGTAGTATAGCCGGGACAGTAGCTGAGCGGCAGTACTTC.